A single sample is the source of the 15 T cell receptor beta chains below, sequenced in a study of blood T cell repertoires in COVID-19. Only in-frame clones appear in the TCRdb table, and some are missing; sequencing was by immunoSEQ multiplex PCR. The top ten hold 7.9% of the sample, which has some 110,000 clones, about 81% seen once. The sequencing sample was made of peripheral blood. The receptors shown here come from a man in his sixties or seventies with acute or convalescent COVID-19.

This chain joins TRBV10-2 and TRBJ2-7; 9 nucleotides align to TRBD1. The trim removed 5 bases at V and 6 bases at J, leaving 5 bases unmatched. This CDR3 has 13 residues. Per germline, CDR1 WSHSY and CDR2 SAAADI. The CDR3 reads CASSRDRVGEQYF. CDR3 nucleotide sequence: TGCGCCAGCAGTCGGGACAGGGTGGGCGAGCAGTACTTC.

This chain links TRBV29-1 with TRBJ2-2, with 10 bases aligning to TRBD1. The CDR3 is 14 amino acids. Trimming removed 5 bases from V and 7 bases from J; junction bases left unmatched: 7. Looked up from germline, CDR1 is SQVTM and CDR2 is ANQGSEA. The CDR3 DNA is TGCAGCGTTAGACAGGGGGCATTGGTCGGGGAGCTGTTTTTT. This gives the protein CSVRQGALVGELFF.

This chain connects TRBV12-5 to TRBJ1-1; no clear D. The CDR3 contains 13 residues. Trimming stripped 1 base from V and 1 base from J, with 4 bases between. The germline gives CDR1 LGHNT, CDR2 FRNRAP. DNA for the CDR3: TGTGCTAGTGGTTTGGACAAGAACACTGAAGCTTTCTTT. Translating gives CASGLDKNTEAFF.

The chain links TRBV27 to TRBJ2-3, with D perhaps matching TRBD2 (5 bases). Germline values: CDR1 MNHEY, CDR2 SMNVEV (reference sequence). Trimming shortened V by 5 bases and J by 2 bases, and 14 bases separated the two germline ends. This CDR3 comprises 15 residues. CDR3 nucleotides: TGTGCCAGCAGTCTAAGGACTCACTTCACAGATACGCAGTATTTT. Its protein is CASSLRTHFTDTQYF.

This clone has a single count. The V and J genes are TRBV5-1 and TRBJ2-3; 10 bases align to TRBD2. The CDR3 runs 16 residues. Germline values: CDR1 SGHRS, CDR2 YFSETQ. The ends lost 3 bases at V and 2 bases at J; junction bases unmatched: 6. CDR3 residues: CASSYVAGGFTDTQYF. The CDR3 nucleotides read TGCGCCAGCAGCTATGTAGCGGGAGGCTTCACAGATACGCAGTATTTT.

The chain combines TRBV10-3 with TRBJ1-4; D ambiguous. Trimming took off 4 bases at V and 0 bases at J, with 9 bases between the two ends. Germline V gene sequence: CDR1 ENHRY, CDR2 SYGVKD. The CDR3 has 15 residues. The DNA of the CDR3 is TGTGCCATCAGTGCGGGGATCGCAACTAATGAAAAACTGTTTTTT. Protein sequence: CAISAGIATNEKLFF.

This chain uses TRBV19 with TRBJ2-5; D is ambiguous. The CDR3 is 12 amino acids. Trimming took 6 bases from V and 2 from J, leaving 7 bases between them. Germline V gene data show CDR1 as LNHDA and CDR2 as SQIVND (reference sequence). The chain's CDR3 is CASSNFQETQYF. Here the CDR3 DNA reads TGTGCCAGTAGCAACTTTCAAGAGACCCAGTACTTC.

A few counts support this clone. The chain is built from TRBV7-9 and TRBJ2-1, with 9 nucleotides matching TRBD1. Germline V gene data show CDR1 as SEHNR and CDR2 as FQNEAQ (reference sequence). This CDR3 spans 13 amino acids. V was pared by 4 bases and J by 10 bases, with 5 bases of the junction left unmatched. The CDR3 region has the DNA TGTGCCAGCAGCTGGGACAGGGTAAGCGAGCAGTTCTTC. Its translation is CASSWDRVSEQFF.

The chain uses TRBV27 and TRBJ2-3, with D maybe TRBD2 (5 bases). Trimming removed 10 bases at V and 2 bases at J, with 13 bases between. This CDR3 comprises 13 residues. Germline CDR1 reads MNHEY; CDR2 reads SMNVEV (reference sequence). The DNA of the CDR3 is TGTGCCACCCGGGGTCGAGCCACAGATACGCAGTATTTT. This codes for CATRGRATDTQYF.

V usage is TRBV5-6 and J usage is TRBJ1-1, with a tentative D call TRBD1 (6 bases). V was cut by 5 bases and J by 0 bases, with 23 bases left in between. The germline V gene has CDR1 SGHDT and CDR2 YYEEEE. This CDR3 comprises 18 residues. DNA of the CDR3: TGTGCCAGCAGTCCAATGGGGCAGGGGCACGGACTGAACACTGAAGCTTTCTTT. The encoded protein is CASSPMGQGHGLNTEAFF.

The chain combines TRBV25-1 with TRBJ1-4; 9 positions match TRBD1. With V trimmed by 6 bases and J by 6 bases, 8 bases remained unmatched. This CDR3 spans 15 amino acids. The germline V gene encodes CDR1 MGHDK and CDR2 SYGVNS. The DNA for the CDR3 is TGTGCCAGCAGCGTACAGGGGGCATCGGATGAAAAACTGTTTTTT. Amino acid sequence: CASSVQGASDEKLFF.

The gene calls are TRBV4-1 and TRBJ2-1, with 7 bases lining up with TRBD2. Germline V gene sequence: CDR1 MGHRA, CDR2 YSYEKL. J was trimmed by 8 bases and V by 1 base; bases with no gene match: 14. The CDR3 contains 17 residues. This CDR3 is CASSQGARGSLKDEQFF. CDR3 coding DNA: TGCGCCAGCAGCCAAGGTGCGCGGGGGAGCTTAAAGGATGAGCAGTTCTTC.

The chain couples TRBV6-2 or TRBV6-3 to TRBJ2-1, with 9 bases identical to TRBD2. CDR1 MNHEY and CDR2 SVGEGT come from the germline V gene. The CDR3 has 14 residues. J was trimmed by 6 bases and V by 4 bases; bases with no gene match: 4. Written as DNA, the CDR3 is TGTGCCAGCAGTTCCCGGACTAGCGCCAATGAGCAGTTCTTC. It translates to CASSSRTSANEQFF.

This chain uses TRBV25-1 with TRBJ2-2, with a weak D call TRBD2 (5 bases). The CDR3 extends over 16 amino acids. V gave up 6 bases and J gave up 1 base, with 15 bases separating them. CDR1 is MGHDK and CDR2 is SYGVNS in the germline V gene. The CDR3, as DNA: TGTGCCAGCAGCCGGACTTCCATTGGGAACACCGGGGAGCTGTTTTTT. Protein product: CASSRTSIGNTGELFF.

CDR3 sequence (DNA): TGTGCCAGTAGTATGGGGACTAGGGAGGCTTTCTTT. Amino acids: CASSMGTREAFF. The genes are TRBV19 and TRBJ1-1; D is perhaps TRBD1 (5 bases). Germline CDR1 reads LNHDA; CDR2 reads SQIVND (reference sequence). V lost 3 bases to trimming and J lost 11 bases, with 13 bases between them. The length of the CDR3 is 12 residues.